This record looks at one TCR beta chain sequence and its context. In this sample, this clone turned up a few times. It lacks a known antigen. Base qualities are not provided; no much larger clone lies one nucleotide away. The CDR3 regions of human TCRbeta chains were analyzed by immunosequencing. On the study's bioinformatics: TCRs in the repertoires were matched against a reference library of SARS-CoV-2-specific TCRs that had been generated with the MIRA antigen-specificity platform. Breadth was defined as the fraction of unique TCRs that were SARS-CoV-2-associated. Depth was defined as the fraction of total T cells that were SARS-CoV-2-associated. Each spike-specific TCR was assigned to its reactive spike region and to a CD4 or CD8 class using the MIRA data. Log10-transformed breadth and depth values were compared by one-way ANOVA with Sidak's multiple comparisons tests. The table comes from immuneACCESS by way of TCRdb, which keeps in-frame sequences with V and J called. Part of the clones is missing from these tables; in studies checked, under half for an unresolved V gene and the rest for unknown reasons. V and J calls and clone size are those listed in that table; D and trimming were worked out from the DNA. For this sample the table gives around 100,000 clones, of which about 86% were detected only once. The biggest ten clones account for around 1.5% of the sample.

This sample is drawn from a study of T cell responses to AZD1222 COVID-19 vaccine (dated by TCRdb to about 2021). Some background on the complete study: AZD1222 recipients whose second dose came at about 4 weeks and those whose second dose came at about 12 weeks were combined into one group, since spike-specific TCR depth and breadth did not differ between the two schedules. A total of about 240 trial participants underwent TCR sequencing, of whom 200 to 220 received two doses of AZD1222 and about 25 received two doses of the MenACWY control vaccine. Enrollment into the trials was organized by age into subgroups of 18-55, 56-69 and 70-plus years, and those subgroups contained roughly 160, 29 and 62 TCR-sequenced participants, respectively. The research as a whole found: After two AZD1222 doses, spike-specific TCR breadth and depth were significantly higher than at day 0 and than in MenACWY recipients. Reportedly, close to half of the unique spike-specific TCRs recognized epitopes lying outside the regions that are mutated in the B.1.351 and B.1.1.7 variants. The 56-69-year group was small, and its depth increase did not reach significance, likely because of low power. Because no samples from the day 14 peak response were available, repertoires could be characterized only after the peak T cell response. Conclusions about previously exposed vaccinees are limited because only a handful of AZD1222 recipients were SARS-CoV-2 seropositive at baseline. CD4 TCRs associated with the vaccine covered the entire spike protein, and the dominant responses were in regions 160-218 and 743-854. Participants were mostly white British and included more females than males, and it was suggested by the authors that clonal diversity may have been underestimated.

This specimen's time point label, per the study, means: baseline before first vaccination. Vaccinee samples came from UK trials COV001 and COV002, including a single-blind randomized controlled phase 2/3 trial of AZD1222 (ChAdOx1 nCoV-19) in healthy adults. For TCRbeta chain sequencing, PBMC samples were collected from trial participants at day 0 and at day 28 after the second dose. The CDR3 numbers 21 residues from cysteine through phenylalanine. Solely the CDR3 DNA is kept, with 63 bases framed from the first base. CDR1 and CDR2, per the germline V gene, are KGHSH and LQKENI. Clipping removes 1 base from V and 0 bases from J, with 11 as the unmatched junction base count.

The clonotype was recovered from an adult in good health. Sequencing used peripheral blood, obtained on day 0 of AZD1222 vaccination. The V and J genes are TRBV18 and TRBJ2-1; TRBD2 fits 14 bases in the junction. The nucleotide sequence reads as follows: TGTGCCAGCTCACCACTATATCACGGGACTAGCGGGAGCAGCTCCTACAATGAGCAGTTCTTC. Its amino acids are CASSPLYHGTSGSSSYNEQFF. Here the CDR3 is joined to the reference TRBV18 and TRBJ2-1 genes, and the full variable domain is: NAGVMQNPRHLVRRRGQEARLRCSPMKGHSHVYWYRQLPEEGLKFMVYLQKENIIDESGMPKERFSAEFPKEGPSILRIQQVVRGDSAAYFCASSPLYHGTSGSSSYNEQFFGPGTRLTVL.